This T cell receptor beta chain emerged from a study of PD-1 blockade in mismatch repair-deficient tumors. Study details: All were previously treated, progressing patients with some twelve mismatch repair-deficient cancer types.

The method was immunoSEQ multiplex PCR; TCRdb's version includes in-frame clones alone and lacks a portion of them. Among around 130,000 clones listed, about 90% were seen once. Study observations and caveats: Tumor-resident clones, often absent from pretreatment blood, expanded after pembrolizumab and then contracted.

The CDR3 consists of 14 residues. The germline V gene has CDR1 LGHNA and CDR2 YNFKEQ. The V end was cut by 0 bases, the J end by 7 bases, with 12 bases between. In regard to this clone: Its target is unknown.

The sequenced sample was peripheral blood, obtained approximately 70 weeks after starting pembrolizumab. V gene TRBV4-2 combines with J gene TRBJ1-2; no clear D gene. The source of this sequence is an adult with mismatch repair-deficient cancer. The CDR3 nucleotides read TGTGCCAGCAGCCAAGACCTCGGTTGGGGTGGCTACACCTTC. Translating it yields CASSQDLGWGGYTF.